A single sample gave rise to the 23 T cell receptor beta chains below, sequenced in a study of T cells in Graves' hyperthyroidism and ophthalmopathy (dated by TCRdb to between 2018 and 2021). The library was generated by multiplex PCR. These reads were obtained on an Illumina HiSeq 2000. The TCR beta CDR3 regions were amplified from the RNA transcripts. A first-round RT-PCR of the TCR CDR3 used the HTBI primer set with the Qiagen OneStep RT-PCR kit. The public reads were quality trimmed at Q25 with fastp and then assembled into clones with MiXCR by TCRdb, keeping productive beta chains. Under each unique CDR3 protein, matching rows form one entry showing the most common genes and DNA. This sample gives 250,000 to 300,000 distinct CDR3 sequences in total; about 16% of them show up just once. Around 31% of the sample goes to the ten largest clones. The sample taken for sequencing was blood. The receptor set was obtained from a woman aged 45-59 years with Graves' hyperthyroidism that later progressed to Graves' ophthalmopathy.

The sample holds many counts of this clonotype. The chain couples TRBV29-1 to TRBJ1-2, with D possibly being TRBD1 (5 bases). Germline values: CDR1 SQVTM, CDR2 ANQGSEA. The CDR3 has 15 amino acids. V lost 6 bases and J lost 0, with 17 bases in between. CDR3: CSVDGTSAANYGYTF. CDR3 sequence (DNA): TGCAGCGTCGACGGGACCTCCGCGGCTAACTATGGCTACACCTTC.

The DNA of the CDR3 is TGTGCCAGCAGCTCTATGACTAGCGGGGCCCCATTCTTC. It specifies CASSSMTSGAPFF. This chain links TRBV7-2 with TRBJ2-1; 11 bases fit TRBD2. V dropped 4 bases and J dropped 16; count of bases not matched to a gene: 9. This CDR3 has 13 amino acids. CDR1 is SGHTA and CDR2 is FQGNSA in the germline V gene.

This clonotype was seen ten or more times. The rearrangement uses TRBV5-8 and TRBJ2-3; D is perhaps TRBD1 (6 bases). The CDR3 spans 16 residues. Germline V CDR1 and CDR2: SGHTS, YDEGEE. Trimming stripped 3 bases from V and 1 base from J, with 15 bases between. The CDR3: CASSSSRAGGTDTQYF. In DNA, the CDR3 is TGTGCCAGCAGCTCCTCCAGGGCAGGGGGCACAGATACGCAGTATTTT. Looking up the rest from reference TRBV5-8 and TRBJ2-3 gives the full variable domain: EAGVTQSPTHLIKTRGQQATLRCSPISGHTSVYWYQQALGLGLQFLLWYDEGEERNRGNFPPRFSGRQFPNYSSELNVNALELEDSALYLCASSSSRAGGTDTQYFGPGTRLTVL.

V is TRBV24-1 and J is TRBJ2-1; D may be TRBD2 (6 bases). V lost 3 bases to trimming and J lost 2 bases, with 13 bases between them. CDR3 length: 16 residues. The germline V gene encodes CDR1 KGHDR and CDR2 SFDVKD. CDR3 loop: CATSDADYPAYNEQFF. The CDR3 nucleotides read TGTGCCACCAGTGATGCGGACTACCCGGCCTACAATGAGCAGTTCTTC.

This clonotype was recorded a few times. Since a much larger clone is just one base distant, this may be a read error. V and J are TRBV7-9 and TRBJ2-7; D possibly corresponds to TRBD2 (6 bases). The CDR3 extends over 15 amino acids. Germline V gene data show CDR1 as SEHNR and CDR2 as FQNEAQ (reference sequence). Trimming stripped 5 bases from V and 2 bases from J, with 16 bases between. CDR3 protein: CASSPSSAPPYEQYF. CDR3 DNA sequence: TGTGCCAGCAGCCCCTCTAGCGCACCTCCCTACGAGCAGTACTTC.

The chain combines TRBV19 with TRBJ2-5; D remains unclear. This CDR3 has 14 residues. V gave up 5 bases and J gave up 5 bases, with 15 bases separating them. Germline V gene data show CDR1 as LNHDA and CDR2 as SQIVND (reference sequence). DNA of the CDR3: TGTGCCAGTAGTTTAAAGGGCCAAGGGGAGACCCAGTACTTC. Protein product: CASSLKGQGETQYF. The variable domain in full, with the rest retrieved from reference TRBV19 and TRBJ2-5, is DGGITQSPKYLFRKEGQNVTLSCEQNLNHDAMYWYRQDPGQGLRLIYYSQIVNDFQKGDIAEGYSVSREKKESFPLTVTSAQKNPTAFYLCASSLKGQGETQYFGPGTRLLVL.

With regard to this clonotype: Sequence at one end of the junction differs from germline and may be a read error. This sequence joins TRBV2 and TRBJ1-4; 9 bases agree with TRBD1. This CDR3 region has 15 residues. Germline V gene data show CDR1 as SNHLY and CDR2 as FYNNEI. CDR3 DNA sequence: TGTACCAGCAGTGAGGGGGGGACAGGGAATGAAAAACTGTTTTTT. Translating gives CTSSEGGTGNEKLFF.

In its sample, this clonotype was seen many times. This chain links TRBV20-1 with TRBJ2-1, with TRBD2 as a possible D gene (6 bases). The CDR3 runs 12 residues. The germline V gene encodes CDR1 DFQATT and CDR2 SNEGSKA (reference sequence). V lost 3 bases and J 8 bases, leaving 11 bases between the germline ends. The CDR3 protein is CSASPRRDEQFF. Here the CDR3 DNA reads TGCAGTGCTAGCCCCCGGAGGGATGAGCAGTTCTTC.

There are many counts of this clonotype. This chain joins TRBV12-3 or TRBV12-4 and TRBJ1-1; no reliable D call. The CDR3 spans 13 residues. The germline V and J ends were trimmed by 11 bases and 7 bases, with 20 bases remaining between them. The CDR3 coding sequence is TGTGCCCTCGCCCCAAAAACACAGCGTGAAGCTTTCTTT. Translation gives CALAPKTQREAFF.

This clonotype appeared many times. CDR3 loop: CSAREWGHSGGKNIQYF. In DNA, the CDR3 is TGCAGTGCTAGAGAATGGGGGCATTCAGGGGGCAAAAACATTCAGTACTTC. This chain links TRBV20-1 with TRBJ2-4, with TRBD1 matching over 7 bases. The CDR3 is 17 residues long. The germline gives CDR1 DFQATT, CDR2 SNEGSKA (reference sequence). V was clipped by 0 bases and J by 3 bases; unmatched bases: 11.

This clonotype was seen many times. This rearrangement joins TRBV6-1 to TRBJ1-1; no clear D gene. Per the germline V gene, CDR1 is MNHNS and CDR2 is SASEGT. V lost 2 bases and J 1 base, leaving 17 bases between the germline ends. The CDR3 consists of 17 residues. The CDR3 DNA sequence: TGTGCCAGCAGTGAACACCCGGGTCGCCCAGGGAACACTGAAGCTTTCTTT. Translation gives CASSEHPGRPGNTEAFF.

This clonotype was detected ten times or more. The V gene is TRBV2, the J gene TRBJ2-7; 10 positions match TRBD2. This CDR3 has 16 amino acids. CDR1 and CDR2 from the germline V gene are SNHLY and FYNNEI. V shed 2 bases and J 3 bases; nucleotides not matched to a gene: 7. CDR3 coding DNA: TGTGCCAGCAGTGAATTACCGAGACTAGCGGGCTACGAGCAGTACTTC. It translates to CASSELPRLAGYEQYF.

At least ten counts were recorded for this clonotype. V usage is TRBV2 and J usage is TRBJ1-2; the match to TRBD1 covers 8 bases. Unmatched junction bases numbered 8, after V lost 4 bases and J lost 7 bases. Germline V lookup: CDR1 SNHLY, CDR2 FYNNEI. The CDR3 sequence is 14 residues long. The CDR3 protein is CASSGRTGYSGYTF. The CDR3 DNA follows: TGTGCCAGCAGTGGAAGGACAGGGTATAGTGGCTACACCTTC.

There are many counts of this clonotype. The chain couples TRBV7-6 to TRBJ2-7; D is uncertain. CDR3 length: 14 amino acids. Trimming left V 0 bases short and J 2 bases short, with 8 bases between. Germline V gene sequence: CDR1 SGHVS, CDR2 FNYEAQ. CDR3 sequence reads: CASSLALGPYEQYF. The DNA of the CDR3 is TGTGCCAGCAGCTTAGCGTTAGGCCCCTACGAGCAGTACTTC.

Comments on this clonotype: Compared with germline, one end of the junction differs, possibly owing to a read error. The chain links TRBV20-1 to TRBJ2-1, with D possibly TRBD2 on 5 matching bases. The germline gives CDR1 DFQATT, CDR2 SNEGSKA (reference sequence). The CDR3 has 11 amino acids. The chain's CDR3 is CSARGSNERFF. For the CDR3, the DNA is TGCAGTGCTAGGGGGAGCAATGAGCGGTTCTTC.

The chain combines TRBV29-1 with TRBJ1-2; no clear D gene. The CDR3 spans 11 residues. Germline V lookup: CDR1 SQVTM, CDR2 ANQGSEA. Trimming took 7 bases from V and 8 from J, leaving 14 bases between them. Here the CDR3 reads CSAQGNEGYTF. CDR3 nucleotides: TGCAGCGCGCAAGGGAATGAAGGCTACACCTTC.

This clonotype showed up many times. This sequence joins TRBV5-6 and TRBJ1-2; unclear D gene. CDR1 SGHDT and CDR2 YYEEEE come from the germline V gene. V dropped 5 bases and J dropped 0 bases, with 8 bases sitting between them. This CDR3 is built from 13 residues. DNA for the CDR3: TGTGCCAGCAGTTCTACGGCTAACTATGGCTACACCTTC. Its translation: CASSSTANYGYTF.

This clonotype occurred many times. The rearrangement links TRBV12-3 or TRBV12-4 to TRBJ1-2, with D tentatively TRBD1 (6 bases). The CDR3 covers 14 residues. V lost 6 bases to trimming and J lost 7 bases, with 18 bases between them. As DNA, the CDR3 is TGTGCCAGCAGGGAGTTCCAGGGGAGTCGTGGCTACACCTTC. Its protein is CASREFQGSRGYTF.

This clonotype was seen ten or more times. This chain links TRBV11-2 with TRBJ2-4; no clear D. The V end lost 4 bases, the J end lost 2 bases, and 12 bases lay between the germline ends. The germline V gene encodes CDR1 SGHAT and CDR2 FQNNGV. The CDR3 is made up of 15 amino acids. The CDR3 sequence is CASSSLRPSKNIQYF. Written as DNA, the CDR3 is TGTGCCAGCAGCTCCCTAAGACCTTCCAAAAACATTCAGTACTTC.

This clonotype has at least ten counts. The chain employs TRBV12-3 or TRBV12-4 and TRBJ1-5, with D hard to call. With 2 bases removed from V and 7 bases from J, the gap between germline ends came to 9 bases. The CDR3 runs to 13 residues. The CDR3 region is CASSLLEAQPQHF. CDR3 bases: TGTGCCAGCAGTTTACTGGAGGCACAGCCCCAGCATTTT.

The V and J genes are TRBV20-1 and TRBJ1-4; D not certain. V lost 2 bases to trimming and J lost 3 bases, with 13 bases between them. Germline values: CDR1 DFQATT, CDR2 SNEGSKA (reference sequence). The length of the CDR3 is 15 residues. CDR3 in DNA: TGCAGTGCTAGACAAGGACCGGCGTCTAATGAAAAACTGTTTTTT. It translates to CSARQGPASNEKLFF.

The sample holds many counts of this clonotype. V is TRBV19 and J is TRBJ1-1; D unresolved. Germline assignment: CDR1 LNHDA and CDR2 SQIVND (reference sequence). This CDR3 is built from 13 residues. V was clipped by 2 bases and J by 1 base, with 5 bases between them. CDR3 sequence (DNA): TGTGCCAGTAGTATAAACAGGAACACTGAAGCTTTCTTT. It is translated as CASSINRNTEAFF.

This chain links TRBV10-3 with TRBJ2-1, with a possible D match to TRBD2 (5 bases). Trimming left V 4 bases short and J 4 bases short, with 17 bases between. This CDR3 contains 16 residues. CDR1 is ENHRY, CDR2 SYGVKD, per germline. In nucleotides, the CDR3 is TGTGCCATCAGTGGGGAGATAGGAAATTCATACAATGAGCAGTTCTTC. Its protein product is CAISGEIGNSYNEQFF.